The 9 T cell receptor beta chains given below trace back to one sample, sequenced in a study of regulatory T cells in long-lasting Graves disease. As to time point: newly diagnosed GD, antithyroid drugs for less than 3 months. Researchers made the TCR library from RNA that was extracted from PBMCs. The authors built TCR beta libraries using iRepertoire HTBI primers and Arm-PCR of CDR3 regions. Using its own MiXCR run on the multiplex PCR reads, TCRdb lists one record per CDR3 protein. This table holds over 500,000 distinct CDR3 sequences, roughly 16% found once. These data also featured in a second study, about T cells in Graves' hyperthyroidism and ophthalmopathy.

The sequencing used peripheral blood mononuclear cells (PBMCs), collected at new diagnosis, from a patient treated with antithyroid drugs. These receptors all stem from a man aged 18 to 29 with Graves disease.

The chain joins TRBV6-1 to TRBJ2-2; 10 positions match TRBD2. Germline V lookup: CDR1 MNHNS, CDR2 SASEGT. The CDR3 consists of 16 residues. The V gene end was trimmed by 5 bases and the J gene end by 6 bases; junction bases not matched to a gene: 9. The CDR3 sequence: CASSPFLAGAAGELFF. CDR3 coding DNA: TGTGCCAGCAGTCCTTTTCTAGCGGGAGCGGCCGGGGAGCTGTTTTTT.

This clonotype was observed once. CDR3 residues: CASSSDGPYGYTF. The CDR3 DNA sequence: TGTGCCAGCAGTTCAGACGGACCCTATGGCTACACCTTC. This chain uses TRBV28 with TRBJ1-2; no clear D gene. The CDR3 is 13 residues long. From germline, CDR1 is MDHEN and CDR2 SYDVKM. V lost 4 bases and J 4 bases, leaving 10 bases between the germline ends.

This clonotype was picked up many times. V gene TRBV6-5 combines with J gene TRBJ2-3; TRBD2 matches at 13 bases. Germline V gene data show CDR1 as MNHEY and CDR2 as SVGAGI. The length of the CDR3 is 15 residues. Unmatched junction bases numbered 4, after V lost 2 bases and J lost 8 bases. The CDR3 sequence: CASSYRTSGSGTQYF. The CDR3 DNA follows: TGTGCCAGCAGTTACCGGACTAGCGGGAGCGGTACGCAGTATTTT.

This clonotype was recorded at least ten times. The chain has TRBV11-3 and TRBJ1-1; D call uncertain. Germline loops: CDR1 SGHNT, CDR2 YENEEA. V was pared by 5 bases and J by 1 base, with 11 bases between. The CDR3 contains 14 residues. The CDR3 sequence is CASSPQQSNTEAFF. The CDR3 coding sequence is TGTGCCAGCAGCCCACAGCAATCGAACACTGAAGCTTTCTTT.

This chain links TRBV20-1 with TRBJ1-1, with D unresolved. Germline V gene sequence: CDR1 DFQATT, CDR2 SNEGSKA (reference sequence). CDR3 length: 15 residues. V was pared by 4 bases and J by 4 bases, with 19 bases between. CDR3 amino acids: CSATDRVGVGTEAFF. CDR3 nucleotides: TGCAGTGCTACGGACCGCGTAGGAGTGGGCACTGAAGCTTTCTTT.

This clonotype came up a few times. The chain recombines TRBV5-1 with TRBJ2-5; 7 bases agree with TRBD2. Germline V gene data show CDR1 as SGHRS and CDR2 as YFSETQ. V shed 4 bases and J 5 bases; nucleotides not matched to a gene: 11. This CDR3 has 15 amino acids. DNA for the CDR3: TGCGCCAGCAGCCCCCGGGGGAGGGGTACGGAGACCCAGTACTTC. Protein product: CASSPRGRGTETQYF.

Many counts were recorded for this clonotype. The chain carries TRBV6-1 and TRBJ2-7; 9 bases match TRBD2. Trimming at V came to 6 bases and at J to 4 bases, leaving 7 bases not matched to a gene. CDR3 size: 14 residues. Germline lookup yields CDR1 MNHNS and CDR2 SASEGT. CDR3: CASREVSGSYEQYF. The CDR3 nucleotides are TGTGCCAGCAGAGAGGTTAGCGGGAGTTACGAGCAGTACTTC.

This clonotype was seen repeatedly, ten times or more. The CDR3 sequence is CASSYSGRAISYEQYF. The DNA for the CDR3 is TGTGCCAGCAGTTACTCGGGCCGGGCAATTTCCTACGAGCAGTACTTC. The V call is TRBV6-6, the J call TRBJ2-7; unclear D gene. This CDR3 is built from 16 residues. The V and J ends lost 0 bases and 1 base respectively, with 13 bases between them. Germline CDR1 reads MNHNY; CDR2 reads SVGAGI (reference sequence).

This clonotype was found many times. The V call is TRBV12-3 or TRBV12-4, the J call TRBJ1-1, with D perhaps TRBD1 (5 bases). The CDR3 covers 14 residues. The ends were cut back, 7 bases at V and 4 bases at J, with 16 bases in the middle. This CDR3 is CASNTGGGSTEAFF. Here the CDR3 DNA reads TGTGCCAGCAACACGGGGGGGGGGAGCACTGAAGCTTTCTTT.